This T cell receptor (beta chain) was captured in a study of tumor and adjacent non-tumor tissue in lung cancer. As for the study in general: Histology: around twelve adenocarcinoma, a couple of squamous cell carcinoma, 1 small cell lung cancer. Some 4.2 million productive TCRbeta reads were obtained per sample on average.

Points on this clonotype: As yet, its antigen is unknown.

A modified ARM-PCR protocol with three rounds of nested PCR amplified TCRbeta. TCRdb analysed the multiplex PCR reads with MiXCR anew, one entry per CDR3 protein. The sample has 35,000 to 55,000 distinct CDR3 sequences; less than 65% are singletons. Study-wide results and limits: Tumor tissue had significantly higher TCR diversity than normal lung.

The template was RNA from unsorted bulk tissue. Distant lung tissue was collected more than 3 cm away from the tumor edge. The CDR3 length is 12 residues. Germline V gene sequence: CDR1 MNHNY, CDR2 SVGAGI (reference sequence). The germline V and J ends were trimmed by 7 bases and 6 bases, with 12 bases remaining between them. The clonotype originates from a man aged 45 to 65 with non-small cell lung cancer. The chain joins TRBV6-6 to TRBJ1-1; D gene uncertain. Sequencing was carried out using distant non-tumor lung tissue. The CDR3 DNA is TGTGCCAGCAATGATATGGGAGCTGAAGCTTTCTTT. It translates to CASNDMGAEAFF.